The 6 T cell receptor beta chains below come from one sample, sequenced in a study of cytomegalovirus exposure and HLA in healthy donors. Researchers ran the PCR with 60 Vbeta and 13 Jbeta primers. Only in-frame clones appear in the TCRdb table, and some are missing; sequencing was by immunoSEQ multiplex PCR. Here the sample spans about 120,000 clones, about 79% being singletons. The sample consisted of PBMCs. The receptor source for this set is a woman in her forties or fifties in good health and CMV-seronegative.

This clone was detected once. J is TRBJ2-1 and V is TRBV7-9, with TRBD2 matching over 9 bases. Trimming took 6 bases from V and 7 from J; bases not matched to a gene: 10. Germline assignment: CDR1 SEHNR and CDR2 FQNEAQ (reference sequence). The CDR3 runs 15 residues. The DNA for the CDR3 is TGTGCCAGCAGGCGGGCGGGAGGGATGGGGAATGAGCAGTTCTTC. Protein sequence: CASRRAGGMGNEQFF. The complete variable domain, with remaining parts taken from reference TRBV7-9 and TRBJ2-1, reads DTGVSQNPRHKITKRGQNVTFRCDPISEHNRLYWYRQTLGQGPEFLTYFQNEAQLEKSRLLSDRFSAERPKGSFSTLEIQRTEQGDSAMYLCASRRAGGMGNEQFFGPGTRLTVL.

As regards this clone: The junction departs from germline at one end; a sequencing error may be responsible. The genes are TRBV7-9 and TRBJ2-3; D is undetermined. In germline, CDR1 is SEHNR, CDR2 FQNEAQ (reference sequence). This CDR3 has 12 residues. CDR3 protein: CSSSLDTVAQYF. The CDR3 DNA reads TGTTCCAGCAGCTTAGATACAGTGGCGCAGTATTTT.

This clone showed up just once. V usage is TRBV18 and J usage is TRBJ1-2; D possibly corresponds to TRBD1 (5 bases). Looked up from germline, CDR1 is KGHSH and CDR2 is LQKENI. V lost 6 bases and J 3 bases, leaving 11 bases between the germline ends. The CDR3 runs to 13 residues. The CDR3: CASSPGRDYGYTF. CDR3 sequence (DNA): TGTGCCAGCTCCCCTGGCAGGGACTATGGCTACACCTTC.

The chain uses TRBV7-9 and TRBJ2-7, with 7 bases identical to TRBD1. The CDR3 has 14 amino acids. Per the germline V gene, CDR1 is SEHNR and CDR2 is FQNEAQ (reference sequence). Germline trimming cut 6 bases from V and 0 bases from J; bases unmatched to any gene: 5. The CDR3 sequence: CASSSGTVSYEQYF. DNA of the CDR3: TGTGCCAGCAGTTCCGGGACAGTCTCCTACGAGCAGTACTTC.

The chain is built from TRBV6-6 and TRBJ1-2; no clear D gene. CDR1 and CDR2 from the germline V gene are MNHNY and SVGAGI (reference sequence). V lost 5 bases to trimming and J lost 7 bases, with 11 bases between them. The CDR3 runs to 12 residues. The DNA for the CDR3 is TGTGCCAGCAGTCAATCCTACAGTGGCTACACCTTC. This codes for CASSQSYSGYTF.

The CDR3 sequence: CASGPPLAGSSTDTQYF. The CDR3 DNA is TGTGCTAGTGGTCCCCCACTAGCGGGATCTTCCACAGATACGCAGTATTTT. The chain recombines TRBV12-5 with TRBJ2-3; 10 bases align to TRBD2. J was trimmed by 2 bases and V by 5 bases; bases with no gene match: 10. The CDR3 is made up of 17 amino acids. Per the germline V gene, CDR1 is LGHNT and CDR2 is FRNRAP.